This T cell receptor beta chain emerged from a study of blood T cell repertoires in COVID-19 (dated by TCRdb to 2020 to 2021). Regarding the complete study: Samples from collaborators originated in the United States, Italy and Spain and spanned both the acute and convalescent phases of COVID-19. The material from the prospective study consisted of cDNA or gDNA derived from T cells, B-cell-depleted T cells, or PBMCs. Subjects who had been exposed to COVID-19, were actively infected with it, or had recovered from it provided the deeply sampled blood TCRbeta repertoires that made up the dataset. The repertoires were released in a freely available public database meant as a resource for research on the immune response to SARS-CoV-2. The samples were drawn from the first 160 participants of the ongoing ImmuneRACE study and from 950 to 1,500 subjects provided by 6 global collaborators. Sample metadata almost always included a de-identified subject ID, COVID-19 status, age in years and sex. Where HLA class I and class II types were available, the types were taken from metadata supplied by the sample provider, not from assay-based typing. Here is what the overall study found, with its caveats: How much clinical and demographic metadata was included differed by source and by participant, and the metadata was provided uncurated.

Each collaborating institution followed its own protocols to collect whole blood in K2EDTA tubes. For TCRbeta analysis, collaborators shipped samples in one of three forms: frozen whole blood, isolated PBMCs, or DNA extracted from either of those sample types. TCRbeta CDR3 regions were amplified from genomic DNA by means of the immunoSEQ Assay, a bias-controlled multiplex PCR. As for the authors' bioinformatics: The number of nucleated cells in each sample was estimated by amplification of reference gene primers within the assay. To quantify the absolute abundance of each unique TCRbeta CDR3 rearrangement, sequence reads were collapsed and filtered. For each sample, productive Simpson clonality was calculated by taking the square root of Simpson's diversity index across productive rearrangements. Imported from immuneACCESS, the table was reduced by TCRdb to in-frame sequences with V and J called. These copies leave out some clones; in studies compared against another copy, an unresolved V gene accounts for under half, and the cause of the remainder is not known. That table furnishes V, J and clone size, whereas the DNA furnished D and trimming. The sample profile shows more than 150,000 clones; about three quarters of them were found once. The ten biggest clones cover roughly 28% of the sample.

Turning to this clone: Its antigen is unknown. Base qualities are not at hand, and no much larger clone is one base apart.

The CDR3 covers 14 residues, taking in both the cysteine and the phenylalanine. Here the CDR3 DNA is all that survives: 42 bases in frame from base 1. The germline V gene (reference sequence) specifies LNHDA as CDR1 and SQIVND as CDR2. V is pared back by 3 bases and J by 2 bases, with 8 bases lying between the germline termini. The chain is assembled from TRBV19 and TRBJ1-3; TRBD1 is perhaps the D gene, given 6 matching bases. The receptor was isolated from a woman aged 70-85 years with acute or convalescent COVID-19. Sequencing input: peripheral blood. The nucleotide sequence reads TGTGCCAGTAGTATTTCAGGGGCTGGAAACACCATATATTTT. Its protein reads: CASSISGAGNTIYF.